This TCR beta chain derives from a study of beta chain features in type 1 diabetes. All of the isolated RNA was reverse transcribed, so expressed TCRB transcripts were sequenced. Data came from immunoSEQ multiplex PCR; TCRdb stores just in-frame clones and leaves some out. The sample holds under 20,000 clones; about 50% are singletons and the top ten take approximately 0.46%. Germline V gene sequence: CDR1 SGHRS, CDR2 YFSETQ. The CDR3 totals 13 residues. Trimming removed 5 bases from V and 8 bases from J, with 13 bases in between. Sequencing input: stem cell memory CD4+ T cells from blood. This chain joins TRBV5-1 and TRBJ1-4; no reliable D call. The TCR originated in a man aged 18 to 29 in good health. Here the CDR3 reads CASRSGDQEKLFF. The CDR3 DNA is TGCGCCAGCAGATCCGGGGATCAAGAAAAACTGTTTTTT. The entire variable domain, with the rest obtained from reference TRBV5-1 and TRBJ1-4, is as follows: KAGVTQTPRYLIKTRGQQVTLSCSPISGHRSVSWYQQTPGQGLQFLFEYFSETQRNKGNFPGRFSGRQFSNSRSEMNVSTLELGDSALYLCASRSGDQEKLFFGSGTQLSVL.